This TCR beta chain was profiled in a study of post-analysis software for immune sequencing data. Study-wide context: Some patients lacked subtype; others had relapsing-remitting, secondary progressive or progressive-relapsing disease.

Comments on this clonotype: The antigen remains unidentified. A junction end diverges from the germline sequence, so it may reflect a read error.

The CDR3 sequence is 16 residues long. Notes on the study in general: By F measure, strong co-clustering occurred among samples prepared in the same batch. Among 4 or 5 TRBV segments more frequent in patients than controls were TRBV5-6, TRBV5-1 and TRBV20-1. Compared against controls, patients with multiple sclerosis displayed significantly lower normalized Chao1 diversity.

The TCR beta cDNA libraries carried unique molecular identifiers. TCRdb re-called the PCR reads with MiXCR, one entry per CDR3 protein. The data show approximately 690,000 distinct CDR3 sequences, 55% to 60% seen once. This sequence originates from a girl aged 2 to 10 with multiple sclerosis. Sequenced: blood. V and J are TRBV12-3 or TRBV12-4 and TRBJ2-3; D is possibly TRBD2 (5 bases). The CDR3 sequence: CASSLAGTASTDAQYF. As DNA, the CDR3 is TGTGCCAGCAGTTTAGCAGGAACCGCTAGCACAGATGCGCAGTATTTT.